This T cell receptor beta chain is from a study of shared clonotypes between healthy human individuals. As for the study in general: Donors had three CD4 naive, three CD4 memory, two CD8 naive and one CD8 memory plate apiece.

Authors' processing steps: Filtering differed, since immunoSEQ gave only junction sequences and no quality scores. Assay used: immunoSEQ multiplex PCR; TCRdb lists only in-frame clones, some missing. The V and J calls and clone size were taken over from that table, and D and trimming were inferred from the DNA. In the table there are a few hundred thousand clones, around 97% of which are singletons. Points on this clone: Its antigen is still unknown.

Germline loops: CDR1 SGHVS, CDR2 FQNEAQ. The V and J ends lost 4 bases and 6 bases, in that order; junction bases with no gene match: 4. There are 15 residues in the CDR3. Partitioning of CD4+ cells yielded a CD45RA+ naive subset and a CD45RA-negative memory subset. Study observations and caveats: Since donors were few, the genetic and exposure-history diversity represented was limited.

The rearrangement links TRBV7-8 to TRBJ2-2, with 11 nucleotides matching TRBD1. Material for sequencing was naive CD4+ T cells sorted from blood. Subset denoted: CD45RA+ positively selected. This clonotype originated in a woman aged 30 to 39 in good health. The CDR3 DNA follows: TGTGCCAGCAGCTCCGGGACAGGGGGTCCCGGGGAGCTGTTTTTT. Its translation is CASSSGTGGPGELFF.